These 2 T cell receptor beta chains originate from one sample sequenced in a study of liver allograft versus peripheral blood T cells. Study as a whole: Transplanted livers and recipients' peripheral blood had their T cell receptor repertoires compared.

MiXCR, run by TCRdb on the reads, gives a single entry per CDR3 protein. The sample records roughly 2,300 distinct CDR3 sequences, approximately 15% being singletons. The source of these receptors is a human patient who had a liver transplant. Some T cells may have originated in the graft donor.

Many counts were recorded for this clonotype. The rearrangement links TRBV12-3 or TRBV12-4 to TRBJ2-3; TRBD1 might be the D (8 bases). The V end was cut by 6 bases, the J end by 3 bases, with 16 bases between. This CDR3 has 15 amino acids. For the CDR3, the DNA is TGTGCCAGCAGGACGGACAGGGAGGGGACAGATACGCAGTATTTT. As protein: CASRTDREGTDTQYF.

In nucleotides, the CDR3 is TGTGCCACATCTTACGGGACCCAGTACTTC. The encoded protein is CATSYGTQYF. The chain combines TRBV6-5 with TRBJ2-5, with D unclear. V was shortened by 10 bases and J by 7 bases, with 10 bases between the two germline ends. This CDR3 has 10 amino acids. Germline CDR1 is MNHEY and CDR2 is SVGAGI.